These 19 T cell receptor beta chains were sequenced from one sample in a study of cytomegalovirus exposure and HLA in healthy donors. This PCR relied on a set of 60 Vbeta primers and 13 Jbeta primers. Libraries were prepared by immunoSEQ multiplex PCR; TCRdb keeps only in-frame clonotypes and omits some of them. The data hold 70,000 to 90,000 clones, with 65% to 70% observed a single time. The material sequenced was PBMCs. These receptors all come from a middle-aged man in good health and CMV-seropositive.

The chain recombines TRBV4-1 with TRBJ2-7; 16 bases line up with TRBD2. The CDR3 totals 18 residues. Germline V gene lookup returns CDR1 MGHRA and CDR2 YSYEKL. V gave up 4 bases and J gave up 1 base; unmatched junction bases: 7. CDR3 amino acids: CASSLGTSGGARSYEQYF. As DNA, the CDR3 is TGCGCCAGCAGCCTAGGGACTAGCGGGGGGGCAAGGTCCTACGAGCAGTACTTC.

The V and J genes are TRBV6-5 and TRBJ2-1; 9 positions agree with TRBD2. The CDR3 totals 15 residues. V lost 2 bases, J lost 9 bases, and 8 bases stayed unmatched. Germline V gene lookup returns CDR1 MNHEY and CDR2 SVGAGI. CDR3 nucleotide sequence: TGTGCCAGCAGTTACGGCGGGGGGGCTGGTATTGAGCAGTTCTTC. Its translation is CASSYGGGAGIEQFF.

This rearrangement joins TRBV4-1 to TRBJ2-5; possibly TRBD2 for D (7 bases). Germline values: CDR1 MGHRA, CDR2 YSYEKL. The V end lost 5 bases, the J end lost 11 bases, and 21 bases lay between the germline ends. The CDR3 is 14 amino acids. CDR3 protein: CASSSRSGGLEQYF. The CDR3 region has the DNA TGCGCCAGCAGCTCGCGCTCCGGGGGGCTTGAGCAGTACTTC.

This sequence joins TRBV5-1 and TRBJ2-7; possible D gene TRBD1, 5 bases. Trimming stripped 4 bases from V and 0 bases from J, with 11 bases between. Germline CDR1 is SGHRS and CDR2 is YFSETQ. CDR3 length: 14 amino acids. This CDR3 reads CASSPPDNSYEQYF. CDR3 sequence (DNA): TGCGCCAGCAGCCCTCCGGACAACTCCTACGAGCAGTACTTC.

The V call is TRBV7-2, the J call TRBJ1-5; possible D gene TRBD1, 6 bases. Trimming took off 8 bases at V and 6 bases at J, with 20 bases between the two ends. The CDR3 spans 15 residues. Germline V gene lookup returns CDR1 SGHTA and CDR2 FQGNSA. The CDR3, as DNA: TGTGCCAGCGGCAAATACACAGGGTACAGTCAGCCCCAGCATTTT. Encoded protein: CASGKYTGYSQPQHF.

CDR3 sequence reads: CASSESRGSPLHF. The CDR3 DNA is TGCGCCAGCAGTGAGTCGAGGGGGTCACCCCTCCACTTT. The gene calls are TRBV10-1 and TRBJ1-6; D is possibly TRBD1 (6 bases). The CDR3 length is 13 residues. From germline, CDR1 is WNHNN and CDR2 SYGVQD (reference sequence). The V and J ends lost 0 bases and 10 bases respectively, with 7 bases between them.

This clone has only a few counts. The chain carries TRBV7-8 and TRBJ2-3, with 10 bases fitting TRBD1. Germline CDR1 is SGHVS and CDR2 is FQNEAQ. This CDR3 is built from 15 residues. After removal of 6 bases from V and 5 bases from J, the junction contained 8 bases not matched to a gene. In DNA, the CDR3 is TGTGCCAGCAGGCCCGGGACAGGGGCGGGAGATACGCAGTATTTT. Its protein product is CASRPGTGAGDTQYF. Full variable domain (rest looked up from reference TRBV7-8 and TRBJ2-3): GAGVSQSPRYKVAKRGQDVALRCDPISGHVSLFWYQQALGQGPEFLTYFQNEAQLDKSGLPSDRFFAERPEGSVSTLKIQRTQQEDSAVYLCASRPGTGAGDTQYFGPGTRLTVL.

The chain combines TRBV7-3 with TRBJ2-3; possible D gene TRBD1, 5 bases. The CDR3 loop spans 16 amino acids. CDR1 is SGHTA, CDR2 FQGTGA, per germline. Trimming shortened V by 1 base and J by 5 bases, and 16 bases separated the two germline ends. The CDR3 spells CASSLIFGAGGDTQYF. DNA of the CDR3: TGTGCCAGCAGCTTAATTTTTGGGGCAGGCGGAGATACGCAGTATTTT.

CDR3: CASRYTLNTEAFF. In nucleotides, the CDR3 is TGTGCCAGCAGATACACCTTGAACACTGAAGCTTTCTTT. The V gene is TRBV27, the J gene TRBJ1-1; D not certain. The V gene lost 6 bases and the J gene lost 0 bases, with 8 bases spanning the gap. Germline CDR1 is MNHEY and CDR2 is SMNVEV (reference sequence). The CDR3 is 13 amino acids.

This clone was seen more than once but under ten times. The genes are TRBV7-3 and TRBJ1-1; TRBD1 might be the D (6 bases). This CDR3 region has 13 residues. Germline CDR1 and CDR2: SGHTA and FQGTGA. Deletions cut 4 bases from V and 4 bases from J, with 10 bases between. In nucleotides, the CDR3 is TGTGCCAGCAGCTCGTCAGGGGCCACTGAAGCTTTCTTT. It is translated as CASSSSGATEAFF.

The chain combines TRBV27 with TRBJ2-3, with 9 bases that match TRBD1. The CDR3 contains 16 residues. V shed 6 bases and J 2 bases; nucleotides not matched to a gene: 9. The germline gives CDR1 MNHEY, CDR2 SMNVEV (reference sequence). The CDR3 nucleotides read TGTGCCAGCAGGGCCACAGGGGGCGCAAACACAGATACGCAGTATTTT. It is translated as CASRATGGANTDTQYF.

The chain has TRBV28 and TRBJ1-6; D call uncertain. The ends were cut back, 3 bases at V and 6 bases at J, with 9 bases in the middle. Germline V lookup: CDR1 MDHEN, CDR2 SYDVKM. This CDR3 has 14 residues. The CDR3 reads CASSFGRGNSPLHF. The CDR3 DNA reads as TGTGCCAGCAGTTTCGGCCGGGGTAATTCACCCCTCCACTTT.

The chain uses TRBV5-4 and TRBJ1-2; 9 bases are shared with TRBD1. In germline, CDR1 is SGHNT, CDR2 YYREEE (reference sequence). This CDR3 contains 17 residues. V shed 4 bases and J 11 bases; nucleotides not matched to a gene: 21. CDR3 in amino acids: CASSVSPGTGTRESYTF. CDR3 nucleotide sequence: TGTGCCAGCAGCGTGAGTCCCGGGACAGGGACTCGGGAAAGTTACACCTTC.

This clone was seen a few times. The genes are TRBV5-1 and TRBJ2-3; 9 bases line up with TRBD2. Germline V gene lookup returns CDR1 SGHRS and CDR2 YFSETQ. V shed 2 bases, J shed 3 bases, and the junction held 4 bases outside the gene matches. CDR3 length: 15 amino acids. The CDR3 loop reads CASSLAGGRTDTQYF. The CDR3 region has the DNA TGCGCCAGCAGCTTAGCGGGGGGCCGAACAGATACGCAGTATTTT.

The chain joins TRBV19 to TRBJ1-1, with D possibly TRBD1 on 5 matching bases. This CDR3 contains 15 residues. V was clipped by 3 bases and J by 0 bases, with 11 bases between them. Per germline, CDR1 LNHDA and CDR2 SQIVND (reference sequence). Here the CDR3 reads CASSIRQTMNTEAFF. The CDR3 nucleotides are TGTGCCAGTAGTATCAGACAGACGATGAACACTGAAGCTTTCTTT.

Written as DNA, the CDR3 is TGTGCCAGCAGAACAGGACAGGCTTGCTCCTACGAGCAGTACTTC. Its translation: CASRTGQACSYEQYF. J is TRBJ2-7 and V is TRBV21-1; the table's D call of TRBD1 was not tested on the DNA. TRBV21-1 is a pseudogene. The CDR3 spans 15 residues.

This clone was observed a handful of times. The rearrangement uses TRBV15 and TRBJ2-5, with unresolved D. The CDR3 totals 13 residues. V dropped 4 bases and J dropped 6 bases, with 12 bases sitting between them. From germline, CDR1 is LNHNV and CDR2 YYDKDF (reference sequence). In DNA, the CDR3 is TGTGCCACCAGCAAACAGACCTACCAGACCCAGTACTTC. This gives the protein CATSKQTYQTQYF. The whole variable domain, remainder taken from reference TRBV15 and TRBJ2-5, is DAMVIQNPRYQVTQFGKPVTLSCSQTLNHNVMYWYQQKSSQAPKLLFHYYDKDFNNEADTPDNFQSRRPNTSFCFLDIRSPGLGDTAMYLCATSKQTYQTQYFGPGTRLLVL.

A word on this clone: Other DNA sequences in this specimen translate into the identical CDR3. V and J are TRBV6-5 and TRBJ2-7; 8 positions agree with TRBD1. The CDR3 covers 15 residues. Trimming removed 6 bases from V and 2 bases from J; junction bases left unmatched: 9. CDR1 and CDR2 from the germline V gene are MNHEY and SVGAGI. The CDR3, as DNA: TGTGCCAGCAGACTCCTCCGGGACAGGACCTACGAGCAGTACTTC. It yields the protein CASRLLRDRTYEQYF.

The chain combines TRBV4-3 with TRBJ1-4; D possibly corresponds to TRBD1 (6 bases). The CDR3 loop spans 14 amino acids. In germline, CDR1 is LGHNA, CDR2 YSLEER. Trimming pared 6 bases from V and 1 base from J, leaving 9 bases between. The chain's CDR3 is CASSLQGTNEKLFF. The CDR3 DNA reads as TGCGCCAGCAGTCTACAGGGAACTAATGAAAAACTGTTTTTT.